This record looks at one T cell receptor beta chain sequence and its context. Germline CDR1 KGHSH, CDR2 LQKENI. The CDR3 extends over 16 amino acids. The ends were cut back, 2 bases at V and 1 base at J, with 12 bases in the middle. The data were taken from a study of blood T cell repertoires in COVID-19. The wider study: Whether acute or convalescent, the COVID-19 samples came from the United States, Italy and Spain. PBMCs, B-cell-depleted T cells, or T cells provided the cDNA or gDNA that made up the material.

Authors' data handling: Researchers report that nucleated cell counts were estimated from reference gene primer amplification. Libraries were prepared by immunoSEQ multiplex PCR; TCRdb keeps only in-frame clonotypes and omits some of them. V, J and clone size are taken as reported in that table, and D and trimming were inferred from the DNA itself. Among hundreds of thousands of clones listed, around 86% were seen once. This TCR was recovered from a woman aged 25-40 years with active or convalescent COVID-19. The rearrangement uses TRBV18 and TRBJ1-5; D might be TRBD1 (6 bases). The sequenced sample was peripheral blood. Here the CDR3 DNA reads TGTGCCAGCTCACCAAGCACAGGGAACAGCAATCAGCCCCAGCATTTT. This sequence encodes CASSPSTGNSNQPQHF.